Here is one TCR beta chain with its context. What it binds is unknown. The PCR made use of 60 Vbeta and 13 Jbeta primers. Here immunoSEQ multiplex PCR was the method, and the copy in TCRdb shows in-frame clones only, minus some. The repertoire holds 55,000 to 75,000 clones, with more than 75% as singletons. The sample is drawn from a study of cytomegalovirus exposure and HLA in healthy donors. General study results and limits: In vitro data verified three CMV-associated chains as specific for CMV antigens. Highest at DRB1 and lowest at HLA-C, TCR association rates differed among HLA loci in a later analysis. Researchers had no immune exposure information except CMV serostatus available. In a later analysis, HLA-associated TCR beta chains were more clonally expanded than equally common others.

The trim removed 4 bases at V and 14 bases at J, leaving 9 bases unmatched. CDR3 length: 11 residues. Germline V CDR1 and CDR2: SQVTM, ANQGSEA. This sequence originates from a girl under 18 in good health and CMV-seropositive. Sequenced: PBMCs. The chain carries TRBV29-1 and TRBJ1-2; TRBD1 matches 8 bases. The CDR3 region has the DNA TGCAGCGTTGGTGGGGCAGGGGGCGCGACCTTC. Its translation: CSVGGAGGATF. The variable domain in full, with the rest retrieved from reference TRBV29-1 and TRBJ1-2, is SAVISQKPSRDICQRGTSLTIQCQVDSQVTMMFWYRQQPGQSLTLIATANQGSEATYESGFVIDKFPISRPNLTFSTLTVSNMSPEDSSIYLCSVGGAGGATFGSGTRLTVV.